This TCR beta chain was captured by sequencing in a study of human T cells and chemical hapten exposure. Study-level background: Each week of the roughly 24-week study, patients had diphenylcyclopropenone applied to the scalp. Per-sample TCR yield variability stemmed mainly from small pooled library volume differences. Whole-study findings and limits: Patch test score rose with PT1 expanded TCRs, significant at 8, 16, 32, not 4.

The time point denotes: patch test 1, 2 weeks after DPC sensitization. Treatment given: therapeutic diphenylcyclopropenone sensitization with weekly scalp DPC. Those who donated were patients with alopecia, 18 to 70 years of age, and suitable for DPC. TCRdb re-called the RACE reads through MiXCR, storing one row per CDR3 protein. The sample gives 75,000 to 95,000 distinct CDR3 sequences, 12% of which show up once; about 4% is in the top ten. This clonotype occurred many times. What it binds is unknown. Germline V gene data show CDR1 as PRHDT and CDR2 as FYEKMQ (reference sequence). This CDR3 has 20 residues. Trimming removed 1 base from V and 0 bases from J; junction bases left unmatched: 8.

The sequencing used whole blood, collected in connection with sensitization to the hapten diphenylcyclopropenone (DPC). This chain links TRBV13 with TRBJ2-3; 15 bases map to TRBD2. The TCR was taken from a woman between 55 and 75 years old with alopecia areata. Some clones in this sample may be carry-over from other donors' samples. The CDR3 protein is CASSLVGLAGGPGSTDTQYF. Written as DNA, the CDR3 is TGTGCCAGCAGCTTAGTAGGACTAGCGGGGGGGCCAGGAAGCACAGATACGCAGTATTTT.